This is a list of T cell receptor beta chains from one sample in a study of naive and memory T cell subsets. One entry per CDR3 protein results from TCRdb running MiXCR on the UMI-ligation and nested PCR reads. Among approximately 150,000 distinct CDR3 sequences listed, approximately 22% were seen once. What was sequenced was naive CD4+ T cells from blood. Every receptor here comes from a human donor in good health. Each CDR3 is given with its conserved first and last residue. D genes are given only for firm matches. Size values are once, few and many counts, or a class for expanded clones, and some rows have none.

J gene | D gene | clone size | V gene | CDR3 protein | CDR3 DNA
TRBJ2-1 | NA | few | TRBV5-1 | CASSLGFGGVYNEQFF | TGCGCCAGCAGCTTGGGGTTCGGCGGAGTTTACAATGAGCAGTTCTTC
TRBJ2-3 | NA | NA | TRBV6-5 | CASSYGTTQYF | TGTGCCAGCAGTTACGGGACAACGCAGTATTTT
TRBJ2-7 | TRBD2 | NA | TRBV6-5 | CASSNRLAGAYEQYF | TGTGCCAGCAGTAACCGATTAGCGGGAGCATACGAGCAGTACTTC
TRBJ2-1 | TRBD2 | few | TRBV7-2 | CASRGSRTYNEQFF | TGTGCCAGCCGCGGGAGTCGTACCTACAATGAGCAGTTCTTC
TRBJ2-7 | TRBD1 | NA | TRBV2 | CASTPGQVVDEQYF | TGTGCCAGCACCCCTGGACAGGTAGTGGACGAGCAGTACTTC
TRBJ2-5 | TRBD2 | few | TRBV6-2/TRBV6-3 | CASSGTRRETQYF | TGTGCCAGCAGTGGGACTAGGCGGGAGACCCAGTACTTC
TRBJ2-1 | TRBD2 | few | TRBV4-1 | CASSPHIAGPNYNEQFF | TGCGCCAGCAGCCCGCATATAGCGGGACCTAACTACAATGAGCAGTTCTTC
TRBJ1-6 | NA | NA | TRBV20-1 | CSAPRTPQNYNSPLHF | TGCAGTGCTCCCCGAACTCCACAGAACTATAATTCACCCCTCCACTTT
TRBJ2-5 | NA | NA | TRBV5-1 | CASSLGQLYQETQYF | TGCGCCAGCAGCTTGGGACAGTTGTACCAAGAGACCCAGTACTTC
TRBJ2-7 | NA | few | TRBV15 | CATSREANYEQYF | TGTGCCACCAGCAGAGAGGCCAATTACGAGCAGTACTTC
TRBJ1-2 | TRBD1 | NA | TRBV6-1 | CASSFGTGGGYTF | TGTGCCAGCAGTTTTGGGACAGGAGGGGGCTACACCTTC
TRBJ2-3 | NA | few | TRBV5-6 | CASSPTRRIGTDTQYF | TGTGCCAGCAGCCCAACCAGAAGAATTGGAACAGATACGCAGTATTTT
TRBJ2-5 | NA | few | TRBV28 | CASSDRPGTPYF | TGTGCCAGCAGTGACAGACCAGGGACCCCGTACTTC
TRBJ2-7 | NA | few | TRBV29-1 | CSVEKGTYEQYF | TGCAGCGTTGAGAAAGGGACTTACGAGCAGTACTTC
TRBJ2-3 | TRBD1 | many | TRBV12-3/TRBV12-4 | CASRRTGLDTQYF | TGTGCCAGCAGAAGGACAGGTTTGGATACGCAGTATTTT
TRBJ2-7 | TRBD2 | NA | TRBV10-3 | CAISPGLADEQYF | TGTGCCATCAGCCCGGGACTAGCTGACGAGCAGTACTTC
TRBJ1-5 | NA | NA | TRBV18 | CASSPGQYQPQHF | TGTGCCAGCTCACCTGGGCAGTATCAGCCCCAGCATTTT
TRBJ2-5 | NA | NA | TRBV28 | CASSLLSRAQYF | TGTGCCAGCAGTTTACTGTCGAGGGCCCAGTACTTC